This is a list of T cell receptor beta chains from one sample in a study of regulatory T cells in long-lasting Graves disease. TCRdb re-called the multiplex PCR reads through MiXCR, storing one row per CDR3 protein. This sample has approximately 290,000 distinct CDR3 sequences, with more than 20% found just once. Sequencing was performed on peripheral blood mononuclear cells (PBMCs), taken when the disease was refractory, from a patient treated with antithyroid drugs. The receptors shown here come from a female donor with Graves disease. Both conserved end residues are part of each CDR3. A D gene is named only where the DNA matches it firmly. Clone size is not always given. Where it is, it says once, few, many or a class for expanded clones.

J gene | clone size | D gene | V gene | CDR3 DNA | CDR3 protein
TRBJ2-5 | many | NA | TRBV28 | TGTGCCAGCAGTTCACGACTAGAGCAAGAGACCCAGTACTTC | CASSSRLEQETQYF
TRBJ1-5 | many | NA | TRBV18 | TGTGCCAGCTCACGGGGGGGCGGCAATCAGCCCCAGCATTTT | CASSRGGGNQPQHF
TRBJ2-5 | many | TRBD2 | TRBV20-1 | TGCAGTGCCCCATTAGCGGGAGAGGCGGAGACCCAGTACTTC | CSAPLAGEAETQYF
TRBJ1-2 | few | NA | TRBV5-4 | TGTGCCAGCAGCTTGGTAACCGATAACTATGGCTACACCTTC | CASSLVTDNYGYTF
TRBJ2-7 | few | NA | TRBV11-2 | TGTGCCAGCAGTCCAATAAGCCGCAACCACTCCTACGAGCAGTACTTC | CASSPISRNHSYEQYF
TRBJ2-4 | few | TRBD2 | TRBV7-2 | TGTGCCAGCAGCTTAACAGCGGGAGGGCCGAACATTCAGTACTTC | CASSLTAGGPNIQYF
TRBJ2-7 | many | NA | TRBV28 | TGTGCCAGCAACCTATCCGGGTTCTACGAGCAGTACTTC | CASNLSGFYEQYF
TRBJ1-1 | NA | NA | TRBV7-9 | TGTGCCAGCAGCTCGTTCCACAGGGTCACGGGCACTGAAGCTTTCTTT | CASSSFHRVTGTEAFF
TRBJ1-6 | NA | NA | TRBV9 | TGTGCCAGCAGTTACTCTGAGAATTCACCCCTCCACTTT | CASSYSENSPLHF
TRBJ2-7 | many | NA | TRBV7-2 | TGTGCCAGCAGCTTAGTTACCAGCTCCGAGCAGTACTTC | CASSLVTSSEQYF
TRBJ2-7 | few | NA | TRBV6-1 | TGTGCCAGCTCGGACTTGACGGTTACCTACGAGCAGTACTTC | CASSDLTVTYEQYF
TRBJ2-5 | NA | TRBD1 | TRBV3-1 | TGTGCCAGCAGCCAAAACCCCTACAGGGGGCGGACAGGACAAGAGACCCAGTACTTC | CASSQNPYRGRTGQETQYF
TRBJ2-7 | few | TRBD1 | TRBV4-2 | TGTGCCAGCAGCGCAGGGGGCTACGAGCAGTACTTC | CASSAGGYEQYF
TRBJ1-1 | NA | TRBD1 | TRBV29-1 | TGCAGCGTTGAAGCGGGGACAGCCGGTAGGCCTTTCTTT | CSVEAGTAGRPFF
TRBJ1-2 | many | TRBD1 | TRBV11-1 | TGTGCCAGCAGCCTGGGACAGCGCTATGGCTACACCTTC | CASSLGQRYGYTF
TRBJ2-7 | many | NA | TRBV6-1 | TGTGCCAGCAGTCGGAACAACAGGGACGAGCAGTACTTC | CASSRNNRDEQYF
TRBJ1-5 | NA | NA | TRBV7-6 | TGTGCCAGCAGCTTGTGGCCCTCAGGGGATAGCAATCAGCCCCAGCATTTT | CASSLWPSGDSNQPQHF
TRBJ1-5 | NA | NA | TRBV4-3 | TGCGCCAGCAGCCAAGATCACGGTCAGCCCCAGCATTTT | CASSQDHGQPQHF
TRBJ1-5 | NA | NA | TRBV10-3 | TGTGCCATCAGTAAAGACCTTAATCAGCCCCAGCATTTT | CAISKDLNQPQHF
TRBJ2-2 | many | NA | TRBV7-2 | TGTGCCAGCAGCTTAAGAACAGGGTTTACCGGGGAGCTGTTTTTT | CASSLRTGFTGELFF
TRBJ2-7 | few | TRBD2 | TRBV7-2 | TGTGCCAGCAGCTCACTAGCGGGAATCTCCTACGAGCAGTACTTC | CASSSLAGISYEQYF
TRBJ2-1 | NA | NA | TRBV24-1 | TGTGCCACCAGTGTCCGGGCGGAGCAGTTCTTC | CATSVRAEQFF
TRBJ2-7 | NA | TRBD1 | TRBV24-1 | TGTGCCACCAGTGACTCCCCCGACAGGGGGTACGAGCAGTACTTC | CATSDSPDRGYEQYF
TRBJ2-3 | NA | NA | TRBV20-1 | TGCAGTGCTAGAGAGGGAGGGGGGAATGGAGATACGCAGTATTTT | CSAREGGGNGDTQYF
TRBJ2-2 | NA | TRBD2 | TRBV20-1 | TGCAGTGCTACACTAGCGGAAAACACCGGGGAGCTGTTTTTT | CSATLAENTGELFF
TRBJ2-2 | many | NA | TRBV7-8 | TGTGCCAGCAGCCCGGCCCGGGTGACGAACACCGGGGAGCTGTTTTTT | CASSPARVTNTGELFF
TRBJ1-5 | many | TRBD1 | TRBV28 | TGTGCCAGCAGTCCGGACAGGGGGCGGGATCAGCCCCAGCATTTT | CASSPDRGRDQPQHF
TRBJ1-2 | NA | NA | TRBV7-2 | TGTGCCAGCAGCTTAGCACAGCCTGGGGGCTACACCTTC | CASSLAQPGGYTF
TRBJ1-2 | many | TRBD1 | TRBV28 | TGTGCCAGCAGGAACAGGGGCGGCTATGGCTACACCTTC | CASRNRGGYGYTF
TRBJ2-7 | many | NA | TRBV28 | TGTGCCAGCAGAGGTAACCGCTACGAGCAGTACTTC | CASRGNRYEQYF
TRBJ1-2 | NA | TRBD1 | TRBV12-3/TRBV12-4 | TGTGCCAGCAAGGAAGGGGGCGCGTATGGCTACACCTTC | CASKEGGAYGYTF
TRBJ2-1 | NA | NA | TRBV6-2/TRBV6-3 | TGTGCCAGCAGATGGGCAGGAGCCAATGAGCAGTTCTTC | CASRWAGANEQFF
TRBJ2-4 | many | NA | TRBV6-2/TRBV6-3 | TGTGCCAGCAGTTATCACACAGGGAAAACCAAAAACATTCAGTACTTC | CASSYHTGKTKNIQYF
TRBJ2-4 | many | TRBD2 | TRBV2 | TGTGCCAGCGCGGGGGGACTAGCCAAAAACATTCAGTACTTC | CASAGGLAKNIQYF
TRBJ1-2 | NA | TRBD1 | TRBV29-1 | TGCAGCGTGACATCCCGTGGGACAGGATATGGCAACACCTTC | CSVTSRGTGYGNTF
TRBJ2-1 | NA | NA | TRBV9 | TGTGCCAGCAGATTAAGCCCCGGGAGATCGGGTGAGCAGTTCTTC | CASRLSPGRSGEQFF
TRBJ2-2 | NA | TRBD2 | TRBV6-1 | TGTGCCAGCAGTCGCCCCCAACCGGGAGGAACCGGGGAGCTGTTTTTT | CASSRPQPGGTGELFF
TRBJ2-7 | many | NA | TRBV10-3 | TGTGCCATCAGTGCCGGAGACTACGAGCAGTACTTC | CAISAGDYEQYF
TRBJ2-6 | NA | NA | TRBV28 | TGTGCCAGCAGTTTTGGGGCGATCTCTGGGGCCAACGTCCTGACTTTC | CASSFGAISGANVLTF
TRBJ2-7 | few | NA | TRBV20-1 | TGCAGTGCTCCCCTAGGGGGTGAGCAGTACTTC | CSAPLGGEQYF
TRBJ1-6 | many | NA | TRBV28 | TGTGCCAGCAGTCCCGATTTAGGGGGTTCACCCCTCCACTTT | CASSPDLGGSPLHF
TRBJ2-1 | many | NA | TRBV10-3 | TGTGCCATCAGTGATTCGATAGGGGGAACTAGCAATGAGCAGTTCTTC | CAISDSIGGTSNEQFF
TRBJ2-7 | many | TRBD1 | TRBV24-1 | TGTGCCACAGCGGGACAGGGTGTTTCCGAGCAGTACTTC | CATAGQGVSEQYF
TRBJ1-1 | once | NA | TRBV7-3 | TGTGCCAGCAGCCATAACAGGGACACTGAAGCTTTCTTT | CASSHNRDTEAFF
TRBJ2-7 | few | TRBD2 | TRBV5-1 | TGCGCCAGCAGCTCGGCCGAAGCGGGACCCTACGAGCAGTACTTC | CASSSAEAGPYEQYF
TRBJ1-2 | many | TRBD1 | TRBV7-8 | TGTGCCAGCAGCCCCCTGGGTCCCGGGACAGGGTCTGTATCGAACTATGGCTACACCTTC | CASSPLGPGTGSVSNYGYTF
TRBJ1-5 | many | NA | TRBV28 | TGTGCCAGCAGTTTGATCGGGGGGGGGAAAAAGCCCCAGCATTTT | CASSLIGGGKKPQHF
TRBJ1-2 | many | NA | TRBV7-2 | TGTGCCAGCAGCTTAGATGGGGGGTACTATGGCTACACCTTC | CASSLDGGYYGYTF
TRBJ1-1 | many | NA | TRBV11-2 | TGTGCCAGCAGCTTTGGGCGGACGAACACTGAAGCTTTCTTT | CASSFGRTNTEAFF
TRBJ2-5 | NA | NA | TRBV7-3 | TGTGCCAGCAGCTTATCGCGTGACAGAACCTTGGGAGAGACCCAGTACTTC | CASSLSRDRTLGETQYF
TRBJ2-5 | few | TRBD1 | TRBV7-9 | TGTGCCAGCAGCAACGGGACAGGGGGCACCCTGTACCAAGAGACCCAGTACTTC | CASSNGTGGTLYQETQYF
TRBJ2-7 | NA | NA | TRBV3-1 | TGTGCCAGCAGCCAAGGCAGGGAGGCATACGAGCAGTACTTC | CASSQGREAYEQYF
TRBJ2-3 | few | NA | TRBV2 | TGTGCCAGCAGCCTTCGGGGAAACTTTAACACAGATACGCAGTATTTT | CASSLRGNFNTDTQYF
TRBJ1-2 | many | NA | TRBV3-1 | TGTGCCAGCAGCCAAGACTCCGGGGGTCACTATGGCTACACCTTC | CASSQDSGGHYGYTF
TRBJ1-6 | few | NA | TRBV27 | TGTGCCAGCAGTCACGGACAGTTTAATTCACCCCTCCACTTT | CASSHGQFNSPLHF
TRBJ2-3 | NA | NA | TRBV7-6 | TGTGCCAGCAGCTTATCGGCCAGGGTGACAGATACGCAGTATTTT | CASSLSARVTDTQYF
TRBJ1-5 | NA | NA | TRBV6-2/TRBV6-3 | TGTGCCAGCTATGACAGCTATAGCAATCAGCCCCAGCATTTT | CASYDSYSNQPQHF
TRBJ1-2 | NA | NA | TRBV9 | TGTGCCAGCAGCGTAGATGGGTCAGGGAGCTATGGCTACACCTTC | CASSVDGSGSYGYTF